The entry below describes one T cell receptor (beta chain). The data derive from a study of control samples from healthy donors and cancer patients. Germline CDR1 reads SGHAT; CDR2 reads FQNNGV. The CDR3 contains 15 residues. V lost 1 base and J lost 6; bases outside the gene matches: 2. Generated by immunoSEQ multiplex PCR, the TCRdb table keeps only in-frame clones and is missing some. The data contain around 48,000 clones, approximately 93% of them singletons. The chain uses TRBV11-2 and TRBJ2-1; 11 bases agree with TRBD2. The origin of this receptor is a woman aged 45-65 years with head and neck cancer. The sample consisted of PBMCs. The CDR3 region has the DNA TGTGCCAGCAGCTTAGGACTAGCGGGACCCAATGAGCAGTTCTTC. Amino acids: CASSLGLAGPNEQFF.